Following are 28 T cell receptor beta chains from one sample sequenced in a study of shared clonotypes between healthy human individuals. Profiling relied on immunoSEQ multiplex PCR, and the TCRdb table lists in-frame clones only, not all of them. The table has around 600,000 clones, 98% seen once; the top ten hold 0.3%. Naive CD8 isolation took CD45RO-negative cells positively selected for CCR7 and excluded terminally differentiated effector memory CD45RA+ cells. Sequencing was performed on naive CD8+ T cells sorted from blood. These receptors all stem from a man under 40 in good health.

This clone was picked up one time. The chain employs TRBV6-6 and TRBJ2-1, with D maybe TRBD1 (5 bases). The germline V gene has CDR1 MNHNY and CDR2 SVGAGI (reference sequence). The CDR3 runs 12 residues. Trimming pared 6 bases from V and 9 bases from J, leaving 12 bases between. CDR3 sequence (DNA): TGTGCCAGCAGCCCCCCAGGGTTTGAGCAGTTCTTC. Translated: CASSPPGFEQFF.

The genes are TRBV5-4 and TRBJ2-7; 16 bases map to TRBD2. The CDR3 runs 20 residues. Unmatched junction bases numbered 11, after V lost 0 bases and J lost 2 bases. The germline gives CDR1 SGHNT, CDR2 YYREEE (reference sequence). The chain's CDR3 is CASSLDTGTSGRAVAYEQYF. The CDR3 DNA sequence: TGTGCCAGCAGCTTGGATACCGGGACTAGCGGGAGGGCCGTCGCCTACGAGCAGTACTTC.

CDR3 in DNA: TGTGCCAGCAGCCCCAGGGTTTTAAGGCAAGAGACCCAGTACTTC. Translating it yields CASSPRVLRQETQYF. The V and J genes are TRBV2 and TRBJ2-5; the D gene is possibly TRBD1 (5 bases). Deletions cut 6 bases from V and 2 bases from J, with 16 bases between. CDR1 and CDR2 (germline): SNHLY, FYNNEI. The CDR3 covers 15 residues.

The chain employs TRBV9 and TRBJ2-1; the D is unclear. The CDR3 totals 15 residues. Germline CDR1 and CDR2: SGDLS and YYNGEE. The V end was cut by 7 bases, the J end by 0 bases, with 14 bases between. The CDR3 is CASGDVRSSYNEQFF. The CDR3 DNA follows: TGTGCCAGCGGAGATGTGAGAAGCTCCTACAATGAGCAGTTCTTC. Full variable domain (missing parts from reference TRBV9 and TRBJ2-1): DSGVTQTPKHLITATGQRVTLRCSPRSGDLSVYWYQQSLDQGLQFLIQYYNGEERAKGNILERFSAQQFPDLHSELNLSSLELGDSALYFCASGDVRSSYNEQFFGPGTRLTVL.

This sequence joins TRBV6-5 and TRBJ2-4, with 8 bases lining up with TRBD2. Germline V CDR1 and CDR2: MNHEY, SVGAGI. The V segment lost 3 bases and the J segment 9 bases; nucleotides outside the gene matches: 13. The CDR3 length is 16 residues. CDR3 nucleotide sequence: TGTGCCAGCAGTTATAGCCAGACTAGCGAGGTTGGCATTCAGTACTTC. Translating gives CASSYSQTSEVGIQYF.

This clone has a single count. The chain employs TRBV10-3 and TRBJ1-2; D may be TRBD1 (6 bases). The germline CDR1 and CDR2 sequences are ENHRY and SYGVKD. The CDR3 spans 13 residues. V shed 7 bases and J shed 6 bases, with 15 bases lying between them. This CDR3 reads CAITPDRIDGYTF. The CDR3 nucleotides read TGTGCCATCACCCCCGACAGGATCGATGGCTACACCTTC.

The chain employs TRBV29-1 and TRBJ2-1, with a possible D match to TRBD2 (6 bases). The ends were cut back, 5 bases at V and 0 bases at J, with 14 bases in the middle. Per germline, CDR1 SQVTM and CDR2 ANQGSEA. This CDR3 has 15 amino acids. The CDR3 loop reads CSVPLAVSSYNEQFF. CDR3 bases: TGCAGCGTTCCTTTAGCGGTTAGCTCCTACAATGAGCAGTTCTTC.

The rearrangement links TRBV27 to TRBJ2-3; D tentatively reads TRBD1 or TRBD2 (5 bases each). The CDR3 is made up of 14 amino acids. Germline V gene lookup returns CDR1 MNHEY and CDR2 SMNVEV (reference sequence). With 9 bases removed from V and 5 bases from J, the gap between germline ends came to 18 bases. The CDR3 is CASKPGTQLDTQYF. DNA for the CDR3: TGTGCCAGTAAACCCGGGACCCAGCTAGATACGCAGTATTTT.

This chain connects TRBV15 to TRBJ2-7, with 7 bases fitting TRBD1. The CDR3 contains 16 residues. The J segment lost 0 bases and the V segment lost 2 bases, leaving 7 bases of the junction unmatched. Germline values: CDR1 LNHNV, CDR2 YYDKDF (reference sequence). The CDR3 reads CATSRRPGQSSYEQYF. The CDR3, as DNA: TGTGCCACCAGCAGAAGACCGGGACAGAGCTCCTACGAGCAGTACTTC. Variable domain in full (rest from reference TRBV15 and TRBJ2-7): DAMVIQNPRYQVTQFGKPVTLSCSQTLNHNVMYWYQQKSSQAPKLLFHYYDKDFNNEADTPDNFQSRRPNTSFCFLDIRSPGLGDTAMYLCATSRRPGQSSYEQYFGPGTRLTVT.

The chain links TRBV11-1 to TRBJ2-7; 9 positions agree with TRBD2. J gave up 7 bases and V 2 bases, and 15 bases lay outside the gene matches. From germline, CDR1 is SGHAT and CDR2 FQDESV (reference sequence). The CDR3 spans 17 residues. The CDR3 DNA reads as TGTGCCAGCAGCTTACCCCTAGCGGGAACCTCGATAAGGGAGCAGTACTTC. Translating gives CASSLPLAGTSIREQYF.

This chain joins TRBV7-9 and TRBJ2-5; the D is unclear. Germline V gene lookup returns CDR1 SEHNR and CDR2 FQNEAQ (reference sequence). The CDR3 covers 14 residues. Trimming took 3 bases from V and 4 from J, leaving 12 bases between them. In DNA form, the CDR3 reads TGTGCCAGCAGCTTCGGTGGGCAGCGAGAGACCCAGTACTTC. Amino acids: CASSFGGQRETQYF.

This sequence joins TRBV6-1 and TRBJ2-3; no clear D gene. The CDR3 totals 20 residues. The germline gives CDR1 MNHNS, CDR2 SASEGT. Trimming took 1 base from V and 0 from J, leaving 23 bases between them. CDR3 region: CASSEEGSIVPLTSTDTQYF. CDR3 bases: TGTGCCAGCAGTGAAGAGGGAAGCATTGTACCGCTTACTAGCACAGATACGCAGTATTTT.

The J gene is TRBJ2-3, the V gene TRBV7-8; D is unresolved. CDR1 is SGHVS and CDR2 is FQNEAQ in the germline V gene. V was cut by 1 base and J by 1 base, with 12 bases left in between. The CDR3 sequence is 16 residues long. CDR3 DNA: TGTGCCAGCAGCTTAGGGAACAGTCCCCGCACAGATACGCAGTATTTT. Protein sequence: CASSLGNSPRTDTQYF.

The chain combines TRBV4-3 with TRBJ2-1; possibly TRBD2 for D (6 bases). V was clipped by 0 bases and J by 4 bases, with 10 bases between them. CDR3 size: 15 residues. Germline CDR1 reads LGHNA; CDR2 reads YSLEER. The CDR3 protein is CASSQDTGLYNEQFF. CDR3 DNA sequence: TGCGCCAGCAGCCAAGATACAGGACTATACAATGAGCAGTTCTTC.

The chain links TRBV7-9 to TRBJ2-3; 7 bases line up with TRBD1. The CDR3 extends over 18 amino acids. In germline, CDR1 is SEHNR, CDR2 FQNEAQ (reference sequence). After removal of 1 base from V and 1 base from J, the junction contained 11 bases not matched to a gene. The CDR3: CASSLGVQGSRGTDTQYF. CDR3 coding DNA: TGTGCCAGCAGCTTAGGGGTACAGGGGAGTAGGGGCACAGATACGCAGTATTTT.

The chain combines TRBV5-4 with TRBJ1-2; possibly TRBD1 for D (5 bases). V shed 10 bases and J shed 0 bases, with 16 bases lying between them. The germline gives CDR1 SGHNT, CDR2 YYREEE (reference sequence). The CDR3 runs 14 residues. The chain's CDR3 is CASGTGGANYGYTF. The CDR3 DNA follows: TGTGCCTCCGGAACCGGGGGAGCTAACTATGGCTACACCTTC.

The rearrangement uses TRBV4-1 and TRBJ2-2; D is unclear. The germline V and J ends were trimmed by 0 bases and 2 bases, with 10 bases remaining between them. This CDR3 has 16 amino acids. The V gene's germline CDR1 is MGHRA and CDR2 YSYEKL. The CDR3 region has the DNA TGCGCCAGCAGCCAAGACAACCCGTTTAACACCGGGGAGCTGTTTTTT. The encoded protein is CASSQDNPFNTGELFF.

The chain combines TRBV5-1 with TRBJ2-3; tentative D call: TRBD2 (6 bases). CDR3 length: 15 residues. Germline V gives CDR1 SGHRS, CDR2 YFSETQ. Trimming stripped 4 bases from V and 2 bases from J, with 14 bases between. CDR3 bases: TGCGCCAGCAGCGGCGTGAGCGGGCTCACAGATACGCAGTATTTT. The encoded protein is CASSGVSGLTDTQYF. Filled out from reference TRBV5-1 and TRBJ2-3, the complete variable domain reads KAGVTQTPRYLIKTRGQQVTLSCSPISGHRSVSWYQQTPGQGLQFLFEYFSETQRNKGNFPGRFSGRQFSNSRSEMNVSTLELGDSALYLCASSGVSGLTDTQYFGPGTRLTVL.

The chain carries TRBV28 and TRBJ2-1; 12 bases fit TRBD2. Unmatched junction bases numbered 8, after V lost 4 bases and J lost 7 bases. CDR1 MDHEN and CDR2 SYDVKM come from the germline V gene. The CDR3 is made up of 16 amino acids. For the CDR3, the DNA is TGTGCCAGCAGTTCCCTGACTAGCGGGAGTTTGAATGAGCAGTTCTTC. It encodes CASSSLTSGSLNEQFF. The whole variable domain, filled in from reference TRBV28 and TRBJ2-1, reads DVKVTQSSRYLVKRTGEKVFLECVQDMDHENMFWYRQDPGLGLRLIYFSYDVKMKEKGDIPEGYSVSREKKERFSLILESASTNQTSMYLCASSSLTSGSLNEQFFGPGTRLTVL.

Details on this clone: Other DNA sequences of this sample code for an identical CDR3. The CDR3 protein is CASSLAGSYEQYF. The CDR3 DNA reads TGTGCCAGCAGCTTAGCCGGCTCCTACGAGCAGTACTTC. This sequence joins TRBV7-6 and TRBJ2-7; D is uncertain. Trimming left V 0 bases short and J 0 bases short, with 3 bases between. CDR3 length: 13 residues. Germline CDR1 and CDR2: SGHVS and FNYEAQ.

This chain connects TRBV5-1 to TRBJ1-4; D call uncertain. CDR3 size: 18 residues. Germline CDR1 and CDR2: SGHRS and YFSETQ. V gave up 0 bases and J gave up 2 bases, with 17 bases separating them. The CDR3 loop reads CASSLEGQGLMTNEKLFF. DNA of the CDR3: TGCGCCAGCAGCTTGGAGGGTCAAGGACTGATGACTAATGAAAAACTGTTTTTT.

This chain joins TRBV15 and TRBJ2-1; 8 bases match TRBD1. V lost 3 bases, J lost 4 bases, and 8 bases stayed unmatched. Germline CDR1 LNHNV, CDR2 YYDKDF (reference sequence). The CDR3 spans 16 residues. This chain's CDR3 is CATSSLPGQEYNEQFF. DNA for the CDR3: TGTGCCACCAGCAGTCTCCCGGGACAGGAGTACAATGAGCAGTTCTTC.

The J gene is TRBJ1-5, the V gene TRBV5-1; the D is unclear. Per germline, CDR1 SGHRS and CDR2 YFSETQ. Trimming took off 5 bases at V and 5 bases at J, with 11 bases between the two ends. The CDR3 is made up of 13 amino acids. CDR3 coding DNA: TGCGCCAGCAGAATCCGGGAGGATCAGCCCCAGCATTTT. Translation: CASRIREDQPQHF.

The chain has TRBV10-2 and TRBJ2-3; D gene ambiguous. Trimming removed 3 bases from V and 6 bases from J, with 25 bases in between. This CDR3 is 18 amino acids long. Looked up from germline, CDR1 is WSHSY and CDR2 is SAAADI. The CDR3 DNA reads as TGCGCCAGCAGTGACACTGTGGCCCCAATGGCCGAATTGGATACGCAGTATTTT. This codes for CASSDTVAPMAELDTQYF.

CDR3 residues: CASSEMTRGVYNEQFF. DNA for the CDR3: TGTGCCAGCAGTGAAATGACCAGAGGGGTCTACAATGAGCAGTTCTTC. The rearrangement uses TRBV6-1 and TRBJ2-1, with D perhaps matching TRBD1 or TRBD2 (5 bases each). Germline V gene data show CDR1 as MNHNS and CDR2 as SASEGT. The CDR3 length is 16 residues. V was pared by 2 bases and J by 3 bases, with 14 bases between.

The V and J genes are TRBV7-9 and TRBJ1-2, with D tentatively TRBD1 (5 bases). The CDR3 consists of 16 residues. Trimming removed 5 bases from V and 6 bases from J, with 22 bases in between. CDR1 SEHNR and CDR2 FQNEAQ come from the germline V gene (reference sequence). The CDR3 DNA is TGTGCCAGCAGCCCCCGATCTCCAGGGTTTGAGAATGGCTACACCTTC. Encoded protein: CASSPRSPGFENGYTF.

This chain uses TRBV29-1 with TRBJ1-1; D call uncertain. This CDR3 contains 12 residues. The V and J ends lost 5 bases and 1 base respectively, with 8 bases between them. Germline V lookup: CDR1 SQVTM, CDR2 ANQGSEA. CDR3 protein: CSVIEGNTEAFF. The CDR3 nucleotides read TGCAGCGTTATCGAGGGGAACACTGAAGCTTTCTTT.

The rearrangement links TRBV29-1 to TRBJ2-7; D is undetermined. CDR1 SQVTM and CDR2 ANQGSEA come from the germline V gene. With 4 bases removed from V and 0 bases from J, the gap between germline ends came to 10 bases. The CDR3 contains 13 residues. The CDR3 here is CSVVGKSSYEQYF. The DNA for the CDR3 is TGCAGCGTTGTCGGTAAAAGCTCCTACGAGCAGTACTTC.